This passage covers 13 T cell receptor beta chains from one sample sequenced in a study of CD8 T cells in ankylosing spondylitis. TCRdb redid the calling of the 5' RACE reads with MiXCR, one entry per CDR3 protein. The sample yields approximately 42,000 distinct CDR3 sequences, more than 9.5% seen once. Material: blood, either unsorted or a sorted T cell fraction (not recorded which). These receptors were taken from a male donor with ankylosing spondylitis or in good health (not recorded which).

In this sample, this clonotype turned up a few times. DNA of the CDR3: TGCAGTGCTACTTTTCTGCAGGGAGGTATGGGCACAGATACGCAGTATTTT. Protein sequence: CSATFLQGGMGTDTQYF. V usage is TRBV20-1 and J usage is TRBJ2-3, with D maybe TRBD2 (6 bases). The V end lost 4 bases, the J end lost 1 base, and 21 bases lay between the germline ends. Germline lookup yields CDR1 DFQATT and CDR2 SNEGSKA (reference sequence). CDR3 length equals 17 residues.

At least ten counts were recorded for this clonotype. V usage is TRBV12-3 or TRBV12-4 and J usage is TRBJ2-3, with a possible D match to TRBD1 (8 bases). V shed 6 bases and J shed 5 bases, with 12 bases lying between them. The CDR3 is made up of 13 amino acids. In nucleotides, the CDR3 is TGTGCCAGCAGGGACAGGGAGGGAGATACGCAGTATTTT. It codes for CASRDREGDTQYF.

Many counts were recorded for this clonotype. J is TRBJ2-7 and V is TRBV3-1, with D unresolved. Germline loops: CDR1 LGHDT, CDR2 YNNKEL (reference sequence). Trimming pared 1 base from V and 3 bases from J, leaving 7 bases between. The CDR3 loop spans 13 amino acids. The CDR3 loop is CASSQGKYYEQYF. CDR3 in DNA: TGTGCCAGCAGCCAAGGGAAATACTACGAGCAGTACTTC.

This clonotype was seen only a few times. This rearrangement joins TRBV5-6 to TRBJ1-5, with a weak D call TRBD1 (5 bases). The CDR3 spans 15 residues. V lost 0 bases, J lost 7 bases, and 14 bases lay in between. CDR1 and CDR2 from the germline V gene are SGHDT and YYEEEE. The CDR3 protein is CASSLGQPVGQPQHF. The CDR3, as DNA: TGTGCCAGCAGCTTGGGACAGCCGGTCGGGCAGCCCCAGCATTTT.

Ten or more counts support this clonotype. V and J are TRBV29-1 and TRBJ2-5; possibly TRBD1 for D (6 bases). Germline values: CDR1 SQVTM, CDR2 ANQGSEA. V was pared by 4 bases and J by 2 bases, with 11 bases between. This CDR3 contains 13 residues. CDR3 DNA: TGCAGCGTTGGAGAGGGGACACAAGAGACCCAGTACTTC. The encoded protein is CSVGEGTQETQYF.

The J gene is TRBJ1-6, the V gene TRBV5-6; D is ambiguous. CDR1 SGHDT and CDR2 YYEEEE come from the germline V gene. This CDR3 is 15 amino acids long. The V end was cut by 6 bases, the J end by 3 bases, with 13 bases between. CDR3: CASTSLRSYNSPLHF. The CDR3 nucleotides read TGTGCCAGCACCTCGCTCAGGAGCTATAATTCACCCCTCCACTTT.

This clonotype is judged medium-sized. This chain connects TRBV5-1 to TRBJ2-2; D ambiguous. V lost 6 bases to trimming and J lost 4 bases, with 13 bases between them. Germline V gives CDR1 SGHRS, CDR2 YFSETQ. The CDR3 has 14 amino acids. The DNA for the CDR3 is TGCGCCAGCACGATTGCCCTGAGCACCGGGGAGCTGTTTTTT. It codes for CASTIALSTGELFF.

The V and J genes are TRBV7-2 and TRBJ1-2, with D possibly matching TRBD1 (6 bases). V lost 3 bases and J 4 bases, leaving 9 bases between the germline ends. The CDR3 is 13 amino acids. Germline V gene data show CDR1 as SGHTA and CDR2 as FQGNSA. Here the CDR3 reads CASSFGTFYGYTF. CDR3 bases: TGTGCCAGCAGCTTCGGGACATTCTATGGCTACACCTTC.

This clonotype was observed many times. The CDR3 coding sequence is TGTGCCAGCAGCGTGCTAGCGGGGGTCCAAGAGACCCAGTACTTC. This sequence encodes CASSVLAGVQETQYF. This rearrangement joins TRBV7-7 to TRBJ2-5; 10 bases are a match to TRBD2. Trimming removed 5 bases from V and 1 base from J; junction bases left unmatched: 4. From germline, CDR1 is SSHAT and CDR2 FNYEAQ (reference sequence). The CDR3 spans 15 residues.

This clonotype was counted many times. The gene calls are TRBV6-1 and TRBJ1-6; no clear D gene. Germline CDR1 is MNHNS and CDR2 is SASEGT. The ends were cut back, 0 bases at V and 10 bases at J, with 7 bases in the middle. This CDR3 has 13 amino acids. The CDR3 here is CASSEATRSPLHF. The CDR3 DNA sequence: TGTGCCAGCAGTGAAGCGACGAGGTCACCCCTCCACTTT.

This clonotype was seen ten or more times. This chain joins TRBV28 and TRBJ2-7; 7 positions match TRBD1. The CDR3 is made up of 14 amino acids. With V trimmed by 5 bases and J by 0 bases, 4 bases remained unmatched. CDR1 and CDR2 from the germline V gene are MDHEN and SYDVKM. The CDR3 DNA is TGTGCCAGCAGTGACGACAGGGACTCCTACGAGCAGTACTTC. It codes for CASSDDRDSYEQYF.

The V gene is TRBV7-2, the J gene TRBJ1-5; 7 bases map to TRBD1. V trimming: 5 bases; J trimming: 4 bases; junction bases outside the gene matches: 5. Germline V gene sequence: CDR1 SGHTA, CDR2 FQGNSA. CDR3 length equals 14 residues. The CDR3 region has the DNA TGTGCCAGCAGCAAAGGGGGACAGAATCAGCCCCAGCATTTT. As protein: CASSKGGQNQPQHF. The full variable domain, its missing parts supplied by reference TRBV7-2 and TRBJ1-5, is GAGVSQSPSNKVTEKGKDVELRCDPISGHTALYWYRQSLGQGLEFLIYFQGNSAPDKSGLPSDRFSAERTGGSVSTLTIQRTQQEDSAVYLCASSKGGQNQPQHFGDGTRLSIL.

This clonotype was counted ten times or more. This chain joins TRBV20-1 and TRBJ2-7; the match to TRBD1 covers 10 bases. The CDR3 covers 12 residues. Germline CDR1 is DFQATT and CDR2 is SNEGSKA (reference sequence). V lost 8 bases and J lost 4; bases outside the gene matches: 5. CDR3 sequence: CSLRDRGYEQYF. The CDR3 nucleotides are TGCAGTCTACGGGACAGGGGTTACGAGCAGTACTTC.